The clone carrying this T cell receptor beta chain showed up just a few times. Antigen unknown. This CDR3 is 14 amino acids long. Germline trimming cut 9 bases from V and 0 bases from J; bases unmatched to any gene: 5. Germline lookup yields CDR1 SNHLY and CDR2 FYNNEI. The sample is drawn from a study of blood T cells in healthy people across ages. The use of a sample-barcoded 5' primer and a J-beta primer mix characterized a second PCR of about 7 to 12 cycles. TCRdb ran MiXCR on the 5' RACE reads and lists one entry per CDR3 protein. The sample has over 1,500,000 distinct CDR3 sequences, approximately 50% seen once; the top ten hold approximately 2.1%. Points from the study as a whole: Age brought a roughly linear fall in TCR beta diversity measured per million T cells.

The total RNA that was extracted per sample amounted to at least 5 micrograms. This clonotype was obtained from a middle-aged woman in good health. The sample consisted of blood. This rearrangement joins TRBV2 to TRBJ2-1; 7 positions match TRBD2. CDR3 coding DNA: TGTGCCAGTCGTAGCGGGTACTCCTACAATGAGCAGTTCTTC. It specifies CASRSGYSYNEQFF.